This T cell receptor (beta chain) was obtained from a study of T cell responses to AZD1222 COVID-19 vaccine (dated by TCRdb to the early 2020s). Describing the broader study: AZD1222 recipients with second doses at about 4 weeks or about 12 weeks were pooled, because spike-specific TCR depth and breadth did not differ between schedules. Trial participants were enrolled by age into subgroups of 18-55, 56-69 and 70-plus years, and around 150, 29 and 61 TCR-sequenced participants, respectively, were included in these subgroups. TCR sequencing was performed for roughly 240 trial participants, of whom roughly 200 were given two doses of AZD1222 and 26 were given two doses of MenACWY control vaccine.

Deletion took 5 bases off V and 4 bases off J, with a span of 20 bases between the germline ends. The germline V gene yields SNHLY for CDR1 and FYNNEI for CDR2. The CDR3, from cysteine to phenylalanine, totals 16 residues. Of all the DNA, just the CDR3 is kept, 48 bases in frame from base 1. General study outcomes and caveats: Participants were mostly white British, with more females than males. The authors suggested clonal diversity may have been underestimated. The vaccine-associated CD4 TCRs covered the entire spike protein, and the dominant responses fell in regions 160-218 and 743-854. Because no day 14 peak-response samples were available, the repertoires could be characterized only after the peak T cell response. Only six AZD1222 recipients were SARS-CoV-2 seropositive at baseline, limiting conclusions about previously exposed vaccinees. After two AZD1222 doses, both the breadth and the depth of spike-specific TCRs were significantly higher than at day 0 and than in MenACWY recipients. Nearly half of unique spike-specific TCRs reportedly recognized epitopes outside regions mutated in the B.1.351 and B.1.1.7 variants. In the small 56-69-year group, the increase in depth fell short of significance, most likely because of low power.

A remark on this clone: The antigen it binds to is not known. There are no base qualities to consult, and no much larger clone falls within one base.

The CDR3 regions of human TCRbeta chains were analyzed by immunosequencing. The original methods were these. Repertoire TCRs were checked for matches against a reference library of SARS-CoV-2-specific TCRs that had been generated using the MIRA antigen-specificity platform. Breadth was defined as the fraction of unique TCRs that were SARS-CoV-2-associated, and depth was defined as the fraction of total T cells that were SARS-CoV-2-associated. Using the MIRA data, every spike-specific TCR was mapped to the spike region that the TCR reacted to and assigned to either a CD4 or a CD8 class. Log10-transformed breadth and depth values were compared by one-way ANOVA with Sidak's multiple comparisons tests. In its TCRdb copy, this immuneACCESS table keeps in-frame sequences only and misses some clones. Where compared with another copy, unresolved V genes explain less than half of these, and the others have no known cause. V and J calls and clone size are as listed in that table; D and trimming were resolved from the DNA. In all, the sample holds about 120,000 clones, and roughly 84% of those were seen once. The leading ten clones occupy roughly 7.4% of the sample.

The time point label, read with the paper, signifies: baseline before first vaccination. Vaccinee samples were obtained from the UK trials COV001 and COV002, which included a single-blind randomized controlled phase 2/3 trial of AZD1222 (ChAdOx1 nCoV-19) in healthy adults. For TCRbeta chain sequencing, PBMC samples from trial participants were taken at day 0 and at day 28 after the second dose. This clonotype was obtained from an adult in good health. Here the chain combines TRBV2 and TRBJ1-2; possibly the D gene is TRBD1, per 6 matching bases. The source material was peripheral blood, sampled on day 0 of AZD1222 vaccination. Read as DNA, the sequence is TGTGCCAGCAGTAATCTTCGGGGACACAACGTCTATGGCTACACCTTC. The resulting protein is CASSNLRGHNVYGYTF.